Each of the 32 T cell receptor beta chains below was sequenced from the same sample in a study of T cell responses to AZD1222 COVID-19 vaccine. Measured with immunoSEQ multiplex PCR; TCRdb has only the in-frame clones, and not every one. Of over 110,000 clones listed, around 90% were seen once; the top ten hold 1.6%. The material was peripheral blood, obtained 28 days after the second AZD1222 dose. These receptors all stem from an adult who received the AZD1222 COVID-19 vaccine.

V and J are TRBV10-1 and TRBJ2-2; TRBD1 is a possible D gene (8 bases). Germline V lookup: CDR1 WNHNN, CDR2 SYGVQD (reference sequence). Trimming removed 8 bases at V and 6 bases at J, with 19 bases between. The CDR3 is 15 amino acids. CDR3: CASGRTGGVSGELFF. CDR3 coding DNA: TGCGCCAGCGGACGAACAGGGGGGGTCTCCGGGGAGCTGTTTTTT.

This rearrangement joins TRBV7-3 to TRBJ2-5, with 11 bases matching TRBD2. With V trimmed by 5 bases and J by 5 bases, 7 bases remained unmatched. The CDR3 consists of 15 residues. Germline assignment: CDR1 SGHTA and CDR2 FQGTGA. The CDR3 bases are TGTGCCAGCAGCAAACTAGCGGGAGTGTTCGAGACCCAGTACTTC. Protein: CASSKLAGVFETQYF. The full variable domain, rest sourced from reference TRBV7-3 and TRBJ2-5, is GAGVSQTPSNKVTEKGKYVELRCDPISGHTALYWYRQSLGQGPEFLIYFQGTGAADDSGLPNDRFFAVRPEGSVSTLKIQRTERGDSAVYLCASSKLAGVFETQYFGPGTRLLVL.

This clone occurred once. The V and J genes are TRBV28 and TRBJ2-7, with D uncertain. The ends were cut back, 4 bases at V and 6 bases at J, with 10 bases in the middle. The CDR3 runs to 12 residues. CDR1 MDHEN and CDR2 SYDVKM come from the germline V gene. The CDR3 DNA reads TGTGCCAGCAGTTCCCCCCCGTCCGAGCAGTACGTC. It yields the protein CASSSPPSEQYV.

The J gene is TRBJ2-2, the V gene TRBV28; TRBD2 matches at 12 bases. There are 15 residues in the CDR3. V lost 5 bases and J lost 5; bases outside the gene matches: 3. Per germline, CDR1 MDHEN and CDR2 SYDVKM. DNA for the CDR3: TGTGCCAGCAGTCTAGCGGGAGGGGGGACCGGGGAGCTGTTTTTT. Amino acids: CASSLAGGGTGELFF.

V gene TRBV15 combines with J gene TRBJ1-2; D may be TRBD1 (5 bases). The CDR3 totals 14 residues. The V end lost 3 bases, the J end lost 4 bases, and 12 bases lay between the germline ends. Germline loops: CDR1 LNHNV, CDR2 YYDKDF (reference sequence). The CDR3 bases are TGTGCCACCAGCAGGACAGATCCTCTCTATGGCTACACCTTC. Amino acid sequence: CATSRTDPLYGYTF.

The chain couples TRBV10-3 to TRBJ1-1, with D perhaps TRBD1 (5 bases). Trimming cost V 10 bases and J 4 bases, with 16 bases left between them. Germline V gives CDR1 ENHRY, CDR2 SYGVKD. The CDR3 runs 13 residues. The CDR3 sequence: CATNRDGLTEAFF. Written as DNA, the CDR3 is TGTGCCACCAATAGGGACGGCCTCACTGAAGCTTTCTTT.

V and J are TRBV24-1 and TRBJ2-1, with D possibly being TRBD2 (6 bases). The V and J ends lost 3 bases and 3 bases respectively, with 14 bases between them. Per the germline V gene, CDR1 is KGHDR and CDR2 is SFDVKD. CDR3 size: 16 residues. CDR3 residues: CATSDPQGGDYNEQFF. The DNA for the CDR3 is TGTGCCACCAGTGATCCCCAGGGCGGGGACTACAATGAGCAGTTCTTC.

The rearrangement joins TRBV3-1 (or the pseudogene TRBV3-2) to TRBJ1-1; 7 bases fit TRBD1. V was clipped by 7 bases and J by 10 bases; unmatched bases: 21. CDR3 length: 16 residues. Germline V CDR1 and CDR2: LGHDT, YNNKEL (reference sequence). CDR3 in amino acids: CASIEQRGLTGLTAFF. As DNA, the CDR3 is TGTGCCAGCATCGAACAGCGCGGCCTGACAGGGCTTACAGCTTTCTTT.

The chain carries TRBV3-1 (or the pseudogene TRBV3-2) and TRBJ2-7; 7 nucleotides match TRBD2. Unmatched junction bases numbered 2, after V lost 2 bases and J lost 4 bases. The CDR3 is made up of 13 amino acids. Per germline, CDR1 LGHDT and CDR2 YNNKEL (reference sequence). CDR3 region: CASSQTGGYEQYV. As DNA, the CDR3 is TGTGCCAGCAGCCAAACGGGGGGTTACGAGCAGTACGTC.

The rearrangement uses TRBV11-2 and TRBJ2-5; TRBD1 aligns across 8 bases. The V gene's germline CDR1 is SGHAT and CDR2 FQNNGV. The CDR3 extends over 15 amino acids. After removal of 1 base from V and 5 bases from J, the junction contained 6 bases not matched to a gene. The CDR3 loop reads CASSLGQGAVETQYF. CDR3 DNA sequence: TGTGCCAGCAGCTTAGGGCAGGGGGCGGTGGAGACCCAGTACTTC.

The CDR3 DNA follows: TGTGCCACCAACGGCAGGGGGCTGATCGGGGAGCTGTTTTTT. This gives the protein CATNGRGLIGELFF. V usage is TRBV28 and J usage is TRBJ2-2, with 8 bases aligning to TRBD1. Germline values: CDR1 MDHEN, CDR2 SYDVKM. Trimming took 10 bases from V and 7 from J; bases not matched to a gene: 11. The CDR3 is 14 amino acids. Variable domain in full (rest from reference TRBV28 and TRBJ2-2): DVKVTQSSRYLVKRTGEKVFLECVQDMDHENMFWYRQDPGLGLRLIYFSYDVKMKEKGDIPEGYSVSREKKERFSLILESASTNQTSMYLCATNGRGLIGELFFGEGSRLTVL.

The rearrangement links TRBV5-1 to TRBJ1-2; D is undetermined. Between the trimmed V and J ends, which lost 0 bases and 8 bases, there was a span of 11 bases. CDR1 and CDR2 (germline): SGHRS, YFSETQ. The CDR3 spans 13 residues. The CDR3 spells CASSLEAAGGYTF. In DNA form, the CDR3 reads TGCGCCAGCAGCTTGGAGGCAGCTGGGGGCTACACCTTC.

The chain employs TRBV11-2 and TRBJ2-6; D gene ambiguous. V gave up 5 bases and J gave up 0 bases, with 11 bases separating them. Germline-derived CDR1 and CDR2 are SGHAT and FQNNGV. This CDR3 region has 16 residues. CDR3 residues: CASSPTGGSGANVLTF. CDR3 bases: TGTGCCAGCAGCCCCACGGGTGGCTCTGGGGCCAACGTCCTGACTTTC.

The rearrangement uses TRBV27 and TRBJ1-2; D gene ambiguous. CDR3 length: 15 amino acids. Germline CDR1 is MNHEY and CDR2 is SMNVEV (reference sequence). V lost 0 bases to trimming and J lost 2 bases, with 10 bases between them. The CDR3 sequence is CASSLSTRGNYGYTF. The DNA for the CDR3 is TGTGCCAGCAGTTTATCAACGAGAGGGAACTATGGCTACACCTTC.

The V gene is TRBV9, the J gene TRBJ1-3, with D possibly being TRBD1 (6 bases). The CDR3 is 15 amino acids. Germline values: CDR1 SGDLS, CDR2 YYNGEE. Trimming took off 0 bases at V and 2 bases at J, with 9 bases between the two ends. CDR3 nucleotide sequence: TGTGCCAGCAGCGTAGGAAACAGGGCTGGAAACACCATATATTTT. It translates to CASSVGNRAGNTIYF.

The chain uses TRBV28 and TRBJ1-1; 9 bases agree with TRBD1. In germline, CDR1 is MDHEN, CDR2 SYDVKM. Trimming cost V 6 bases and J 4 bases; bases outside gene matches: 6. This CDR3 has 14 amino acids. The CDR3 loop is CASSPQTGGTEAFF. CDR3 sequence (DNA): TGTGCCAGCAGCCCTCAGACAGGGGGCACTGAAGCTTTCTTT. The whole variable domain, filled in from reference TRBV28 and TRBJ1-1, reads DVKVTQSSRYLVKRTGEKVFLECVQDMDHENMFWYRQDPGLGLRLIYFSYDVKMKEKGDIPEGYSVSREKKERFSLILESASTNQTSMYLCASSPQTGGTEAFFGQGTRLTVV.

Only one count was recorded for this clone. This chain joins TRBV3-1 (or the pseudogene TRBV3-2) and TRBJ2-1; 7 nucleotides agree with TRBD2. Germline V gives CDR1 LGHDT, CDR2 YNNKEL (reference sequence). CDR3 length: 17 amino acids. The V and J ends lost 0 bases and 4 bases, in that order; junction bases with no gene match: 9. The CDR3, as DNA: TGTGCCAGCAGCCAAGATTGGGGGGGAGTATCATACAATGAGCAGTTCTTC. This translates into CASSQDWGGVSYNEQFF.

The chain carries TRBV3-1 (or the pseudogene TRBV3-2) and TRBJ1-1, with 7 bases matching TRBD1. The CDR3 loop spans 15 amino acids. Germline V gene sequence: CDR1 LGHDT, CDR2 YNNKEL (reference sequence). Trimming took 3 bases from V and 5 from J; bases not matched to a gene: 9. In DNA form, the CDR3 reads TGTGCCAGCAGCCAGAACAGGGGTTTAGGTACTGAAGCTTTCTTT. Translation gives CASSQNRGLGTEAFF.

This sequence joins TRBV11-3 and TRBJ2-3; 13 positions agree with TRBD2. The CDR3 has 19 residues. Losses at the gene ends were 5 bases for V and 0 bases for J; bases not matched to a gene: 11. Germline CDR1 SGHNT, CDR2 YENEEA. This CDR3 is CASSRPRGLAGPSTDTQYF. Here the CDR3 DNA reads TGTGCCAGCAGCCGACCGAGGGGACTAGCGGGGCCCAGCACAGATACGCAGTATTTT.

The CDR3, as DNA: TGTGCCAGCAGGAAGACAGGGGGCGTCACTGAAGCTTTCTTT. Amino acids: CASRKTGGVTEAFF. V is TRBV6-5 and J is TRBJ1-1, with TRBD1 identical over 10 bases. V was clipped by 6 bases and J by 4 bases; unmatched bases: 5. This CDR3 has 14 amino acids. Germline V gene sequence: CDR1 MNHEY, CDR2 SVGAGI.

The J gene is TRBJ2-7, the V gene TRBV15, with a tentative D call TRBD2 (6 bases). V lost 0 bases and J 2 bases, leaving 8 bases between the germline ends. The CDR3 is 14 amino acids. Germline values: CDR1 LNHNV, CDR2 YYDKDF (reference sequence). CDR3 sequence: CATSRDREAYEQYV. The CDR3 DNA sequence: TGTGCCACCAGCAGAGACAGGGAGGCCTACGAGCAGTACGTC.

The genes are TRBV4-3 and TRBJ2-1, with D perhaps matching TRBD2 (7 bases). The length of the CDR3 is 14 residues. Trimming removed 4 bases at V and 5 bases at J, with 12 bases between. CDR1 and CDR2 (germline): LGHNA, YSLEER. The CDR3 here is CASSREGGDNEQFF. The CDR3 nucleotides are TGCGCCAGCAGCCGCGAGGGGGGGGACAATGAGCAGTTCTTC.

The CDR3, as DNA: TGTGCCAGCAGTACCACAGGACCCTCTAATGCTGAAAAACTGTTTTTT. Protein product: CASSTTGPSNAEKLFF. This chain uses TRBV2 with TRBJ1-4; D is perhaps TRBD1 (5 bases). CDR1 and CDR2 (germline): SNHLY, FYNNEI. CDR3 length equals 16 residues. V was pared by 5 bases and J by 7 bases, with 20 bases between.

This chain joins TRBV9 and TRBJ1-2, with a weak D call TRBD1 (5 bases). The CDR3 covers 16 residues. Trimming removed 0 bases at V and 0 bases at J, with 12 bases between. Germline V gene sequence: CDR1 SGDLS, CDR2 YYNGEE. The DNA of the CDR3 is TGTGCCAGCAGCGTAGGGATGGAAGGGGCTAACTATGGCTACACCTTC. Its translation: CASSVGMEGANYGYTF.

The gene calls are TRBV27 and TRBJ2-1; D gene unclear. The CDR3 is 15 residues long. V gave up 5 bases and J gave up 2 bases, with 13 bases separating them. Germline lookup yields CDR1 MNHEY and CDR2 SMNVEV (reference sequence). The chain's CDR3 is CASSLPAKAYNEQFF. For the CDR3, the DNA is TGTGCCAGCAGTCTGCCGGCAAAAGCCTACAATGAGCAGTTCTTC.

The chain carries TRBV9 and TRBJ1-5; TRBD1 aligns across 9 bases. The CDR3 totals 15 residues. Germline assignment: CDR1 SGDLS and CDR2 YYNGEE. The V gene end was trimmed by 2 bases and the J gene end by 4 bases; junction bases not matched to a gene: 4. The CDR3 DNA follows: TGTGCCAGCAGCGTGTCTGACAGGGGGAATCAGCCCCAGCATTTT. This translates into CASSVSDRGNQPQHF. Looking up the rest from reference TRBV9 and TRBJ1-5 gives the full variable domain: DSGVTQTPKHLITATGQRVTLRCSPRSGDLSVYWYQQSLDQGLQFLIQYYNGEERAKGNILERFSAQQFPDLHSELNLSSLELGDSALYFCASSVSDRGNQPQHFGDGTRLSIL.

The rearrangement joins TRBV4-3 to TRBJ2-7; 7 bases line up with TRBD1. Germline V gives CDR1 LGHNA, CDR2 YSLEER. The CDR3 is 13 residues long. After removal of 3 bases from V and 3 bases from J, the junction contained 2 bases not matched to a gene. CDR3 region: CASSQRQGYEQYF. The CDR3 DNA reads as TGCGCCAGCAGCCAGCGACAGGGCTACGAGCAGTACTTC.

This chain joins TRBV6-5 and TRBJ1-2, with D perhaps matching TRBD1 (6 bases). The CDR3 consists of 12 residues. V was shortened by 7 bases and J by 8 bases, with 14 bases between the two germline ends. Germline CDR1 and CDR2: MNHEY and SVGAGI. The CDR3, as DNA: TGTGCCAGCAAAGGACAGCCCGGCGGCTACACCTTC. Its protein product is CASKGQPGGYTF.

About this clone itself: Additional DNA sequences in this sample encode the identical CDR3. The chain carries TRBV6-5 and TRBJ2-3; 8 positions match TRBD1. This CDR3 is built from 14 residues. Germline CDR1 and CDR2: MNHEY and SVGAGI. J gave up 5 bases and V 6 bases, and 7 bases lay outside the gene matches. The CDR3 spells CASSLTGARDTQYF. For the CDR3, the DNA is TGTGCCAGCAGCCTGACAGGGGCGAGAGATACGCAGTATTTT.

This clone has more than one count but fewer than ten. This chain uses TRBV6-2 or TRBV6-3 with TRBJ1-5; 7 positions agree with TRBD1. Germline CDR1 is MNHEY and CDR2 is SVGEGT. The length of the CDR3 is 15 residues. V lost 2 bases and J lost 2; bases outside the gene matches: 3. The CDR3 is CASSYRTGGNQPQHF. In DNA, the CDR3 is TGTGCCAGCAGTTACAGGACAGGCGGCAATCAGCCCCAGCATTTT.

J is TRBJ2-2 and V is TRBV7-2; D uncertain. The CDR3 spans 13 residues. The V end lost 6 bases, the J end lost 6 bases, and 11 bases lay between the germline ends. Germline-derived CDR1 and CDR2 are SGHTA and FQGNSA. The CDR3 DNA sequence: TGTGCCAGCAGACAAACTGCATCCGGGGAGCTGTTTTTT. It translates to CASRQTASGELFF.

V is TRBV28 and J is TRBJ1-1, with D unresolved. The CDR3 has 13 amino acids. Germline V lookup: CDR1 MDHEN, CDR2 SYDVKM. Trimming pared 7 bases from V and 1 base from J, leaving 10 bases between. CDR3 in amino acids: CASTGGTNTEAFF. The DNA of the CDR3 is TGTGCCAGCACAGGCGGTACGAACACTGAAGCTTTCTTT. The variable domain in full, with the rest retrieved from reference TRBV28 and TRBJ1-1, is DVKVTQSSRYLVKRTGEKVFLECVQDMDHENMFWYRQDPGLGLRLIYFSYDVKMKEKGDIPEGYSVSREKKERFSLILESASTNQTSMYLCASTGGTNTEAFFGQGTRLTVV.